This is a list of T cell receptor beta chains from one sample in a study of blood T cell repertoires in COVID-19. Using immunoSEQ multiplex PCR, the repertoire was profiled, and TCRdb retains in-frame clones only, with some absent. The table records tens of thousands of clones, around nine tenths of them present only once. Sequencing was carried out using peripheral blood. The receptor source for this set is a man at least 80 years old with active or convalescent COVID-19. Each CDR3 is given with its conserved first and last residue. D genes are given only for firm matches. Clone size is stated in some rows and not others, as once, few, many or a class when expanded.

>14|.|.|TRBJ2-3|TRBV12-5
TGTGCTAGTGGTTTCACCACCACGGCAGATACGCAGTATTTT
CASGFTTTADTQYF
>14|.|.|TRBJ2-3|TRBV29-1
TGCAGCCATTCGGAGCCAGGGGAGACAGATACGCAGTATTTT
CSHSEPGETDTQYF
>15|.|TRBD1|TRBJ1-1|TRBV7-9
TGTGCCAGCAGCTTCAGGACAGGATCGAACACTGAAGCTTTCTTT
CASSFRTGSNTEAFF
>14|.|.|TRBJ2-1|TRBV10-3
TGTGCCATCAGTGAGTCGACCGGAGGGAATGAGCAGTTCTTC
CAISESTGGNEQFF
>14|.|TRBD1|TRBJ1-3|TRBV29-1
TGCAGCGCCGGACAGGGGATCTCTGGAAACACCATATATTTT
CSAGQGISGNTIYF
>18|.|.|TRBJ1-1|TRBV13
TGTGCCAGCAGCTTAGGCCTGGTCCAACATAACCTTGGCACTGAAGCTTTCTTT
CASSLGLVQHNLGTEAFF
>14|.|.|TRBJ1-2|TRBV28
TGTGCCAGCAGTTTAGGACAGTACTCCTTTGGCTACACCTTC
CASSLGQYSFGYTF
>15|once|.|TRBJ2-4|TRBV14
TGTGCCAGCAGCGACTCATCGCGGTTCATCGGCATTCAGTACTTC
CASSDSSRFIGIQYF
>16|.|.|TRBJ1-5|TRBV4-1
TGCGCCAGCAGCCAAGGCGGATATAAGTCAAATCAGCCCCAGCATTTT
CASSQGGYKSNQPQHF
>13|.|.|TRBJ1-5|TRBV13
TGTGCCAGCAGCTTAGGCCGAGGCCGACCCCAGCATTTT
CASSLGRGRPQHF
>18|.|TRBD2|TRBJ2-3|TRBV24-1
TGTGCCACCAGTGATCCAGGACTAGCGGGAGGCCCCACAGATACGCAGTATTTT
CATSDPGLAGGPTDTQYF
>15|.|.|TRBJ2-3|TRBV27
TGTGCCAGCAGCCCCCGGGGAGCGGACACAGATACGCAGTATTTT
CASSPRGADTDTQYF
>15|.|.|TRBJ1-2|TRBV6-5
TGTGCCAGCACCGCTAGACAGGAAGCTAACTATGGCTACACCTTC
CASTARQEANYGYTF
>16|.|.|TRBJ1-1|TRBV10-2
TGCGCCAGCAGTGAGGGGGGCGGGAGGCCGAACACTGAAGCTTTCTTT
CASSEGGGRPNTEAFF
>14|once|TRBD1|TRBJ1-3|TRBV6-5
TGTGCCAGCAAGGCGGCAGGGGGTGGAAACACCATATATTTT
CASKAAGGGNTIYF
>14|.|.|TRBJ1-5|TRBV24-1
TGTGCCACCAGCAGAACAGGGCCCAGCCAGCCCCAGCATTTT
CATSRTGPSQPQHF
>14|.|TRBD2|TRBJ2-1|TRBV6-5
TGTGCCAGCAGTAAACTAGCGGGGGGGGTTGAGCAGTTCTTC
CASSKLAGGVEQFF
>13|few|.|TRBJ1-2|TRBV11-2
TGTGCCAGCAGCTTACGGTCCGGCTATGGCTACACCTTC
CASSLRSGYGYTF
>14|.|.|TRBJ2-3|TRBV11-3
TGTGCCAGCAGCTTAGTGATGGAAGCGGCTACGCAGTATTTT
CASSLVMEAATQYF
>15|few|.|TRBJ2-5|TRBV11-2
TGTGCCAGCAGCCATCCGCGAATGCGGGGCGAGACCCAGTACTTC
CASSHPRMRGETQYF
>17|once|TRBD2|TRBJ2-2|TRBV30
TGTGCCTGGACCCTAGGGACTAGCGGGATTGGAGGGGGGGAGCTGTTTTTT
CAWTLGTSGIGGGELFF
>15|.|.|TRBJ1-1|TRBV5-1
TGCGCCAGCAGCCCACCGACAGGATCGAACACTGAAGCTTTCTTT
CASSPPTGSNTEAFF
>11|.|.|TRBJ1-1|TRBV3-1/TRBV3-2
TGTGCCAGCAGCCAGGGGGGTTTAGCTTTCTTT
CASSQGGLAFF